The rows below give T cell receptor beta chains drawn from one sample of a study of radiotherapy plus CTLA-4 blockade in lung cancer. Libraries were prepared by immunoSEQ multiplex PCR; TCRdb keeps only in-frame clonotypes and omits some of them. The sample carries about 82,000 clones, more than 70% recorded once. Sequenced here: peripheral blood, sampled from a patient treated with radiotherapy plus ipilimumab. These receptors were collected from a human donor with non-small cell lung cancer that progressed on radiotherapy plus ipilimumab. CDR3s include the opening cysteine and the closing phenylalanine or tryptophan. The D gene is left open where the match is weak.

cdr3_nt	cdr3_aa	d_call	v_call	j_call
TGTGCCAGCAGGCCTTCGGGGGGCAATCAGCCCCAGCATTTT	CASRPSGGNQPQHF	.	TRBV6-5	TRBJ1-5
TGTGCCAGCAGCTTAGTCGCCGGAAACACCGGGGAGCTGTTTTTT	CASSLVAGNTGELFF	.	TRBV7-8	TRBJ2-2
TGTGCCAGCAGTTTGCTAAGGCGGGGGGGAAACACCATATATTTT	CASSLLRRGGNTIYF	.	TRBV28	TRBJ1-3
TGTGCTAGCAGCCTCGCGCAGGGGGCCAATGAGCAGTTCTTC	CASSLAQGANEQFF	TRBD1	TRBV7-7	TRBJ2-1
TGTGCCATCAGTGCCTCGGGGGGCTCCACAGATACGCAGTATTTT	CAISASGGSTDTQYF	.	TRBV10-3	TRBJ2-3
TGTGCCAGCAGTTTATCGGCGGGAGCAATCGGGGAGCTGTTTTTT	CASSLSAGAIGELFF	TRBD2	TRBV28	TRBJ2-2
TGTGCCACCAGCCCCCGGGAGTTCTATGGCTACACCTTC	CATSPREFYGYTF	.	TRBV15	TRBJ1-2
TGTGCCAGCAGTCCACGGGACACAACCTACGAGCAGTACTTC	CASSPRDTTYEQYF	.	TRBV27	TRBJ2-7
TGCGCCAGCAGCCAAGTCTGGTCAGGTAACTCTGAAGCTTTCTTT	CASSQVWSGNSEAFF	.	TRBV4-3	TRBJ1-1
TGTGCCAGCAGTTTGCCCGGTCCCAACGAGCAGTACTTC	CASSLPGPNEQYF	.	TRBV28	TRBJ2-7
TGTGCCAGCAGACCCCAGACAGGGTGGGGGGAGACCCAGTACTTC	CASRPQTGWGETQYF	TRBD1	TRBV28	TRBJ2-5
TGTGCCAGCAGTCCGCGGACAGGGGCCCCAAACTATGGCTACACCTTC	CASSPRTGAPNYGYTF	TRBD1	TRBV28	TRBJ1-2